This TCR beta chain was obtained from a study of T cell changes during pregnancy in multiple sclerosis. The CDR3 runs to 14 residues. The V gene lost 0 bases and the J gene lost 4 bases, with 8 bases spanning the gap. Germline CDR1 reads SGHRS; CDR2 reads YFSETQ. TCRdb's copy holds only in-frame clones and misses some; the assay was immunoSEQ multiplex PCR. This table has tens of thousands of clones, roughly 87% appearing once. The origin of this receptor is a female donor with multiple sclerosis, enrolled in a pregnancy study. This chain uses TRBV5-1 with TRBJ2-1; D is possibly TRBD1 (5 bases). The specimen was peripheral blood, collected in the first trimester of pregnancy. Here the CDR3 DNA reads TGCGCCAGCAGCTTGGGGGGCAAATACAATGAGCAGTTCTTC. Encoded protein: CASSLGGKYNEQFF.